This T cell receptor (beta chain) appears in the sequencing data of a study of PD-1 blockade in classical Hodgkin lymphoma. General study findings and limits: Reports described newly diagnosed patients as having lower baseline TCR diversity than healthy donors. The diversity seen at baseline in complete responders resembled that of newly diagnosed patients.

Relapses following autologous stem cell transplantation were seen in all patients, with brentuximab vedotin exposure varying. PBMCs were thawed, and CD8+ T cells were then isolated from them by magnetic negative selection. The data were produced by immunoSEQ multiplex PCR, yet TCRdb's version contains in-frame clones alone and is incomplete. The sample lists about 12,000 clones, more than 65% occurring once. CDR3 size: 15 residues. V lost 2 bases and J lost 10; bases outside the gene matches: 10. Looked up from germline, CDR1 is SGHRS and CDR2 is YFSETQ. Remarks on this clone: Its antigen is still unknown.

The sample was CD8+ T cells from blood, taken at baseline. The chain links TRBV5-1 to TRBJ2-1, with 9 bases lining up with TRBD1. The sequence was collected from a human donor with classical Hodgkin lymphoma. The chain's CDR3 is CASSFQQGAFEEQFF. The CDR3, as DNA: TGCGCCAGCAGCTTCCAACAGGGGGCTTTCGAGGAGCAGTTCTTC.